This T cell receptor (beta chain) was captured in a study of metastatic and nonmetastatic thyroid tumors. The study's findings and limits: In blood and tumor, TCR beta diversity was reportedly significantly higher in malignant thyroid tumors than in benign nodules.

TCRdb re-called the PCR reads with MiXCR. The table records some 37,000 clones, roughly 20% of them present only once. This clone showed up many times. The antigen is unknown. The CDR3 has 16 amino acids. The V gene's germline CDR1 is SNHLY and CDR2 FYNNEI. V was pared by 6 bases and J by 2 bases, with 11 bases of the junction left unmatched. Thyroid surgery took place with no prior treatment in any patient. The V call is TRBV2, the J call TRBJ2-3; 7 bases are shared with TRBD2. The sequence derives from a female donor with papillary thyroid cancer or a benign thyroid nodule (not recorded which). Some clones in this sample may be carry-over from other donors' samples. The sample consisted of blood. Here the CDR3 DNA reads TGTGCCAGCAGGGAAAAACTAGCGAGTTACACAGATACGCAGTATTTT. This translates into CASREKLASYTDTQYF.